Shown below are 9 T cell receptor beta chains from a single sample sequenced in a study of T cell responses to AZD1222 COVID-19 vaccine. This table comes from immunoSEQ multiplex PCR, and its TCRdb copy is limited to in-frame clones, with some not included. The sample consists of some 150,000 clones, around four fifths of them appearing once. The sequenced sample was peripheral blood, obtained on day 0 of MenACWY control vaccination. These receptors were obtained from an adult in good health.

The chain couples TRBV6-5 to TRBJ2-3; TRBD2 aligns across 7 bases. Germline CDR1 and CDR2: MNHEY and SVGAGI. The CDR3 runs to 14 residues. Unmatched junction bases numbered 5, after V lost 7 bases and J lost 1 base. CDR3 residues: CASTNSGGTDTQYF. DNA of the CDR3: TGTGCCAGCACCAACAGCGGGGGCACAGATACGCAGTATTTT.

The V gene is TRBV3-1 (or the pseudogene TRBV3-2), the J gene TRBJ1-4; D gene uncertain. Germline CDR1 and CDR2: LGHDT and YNNKEL (reference sequence). Between the trimmed V and J ends, which lost 1 base and 7 bases, there was a span of 16 bases. There are 16 residues in the CDR3. The CDR3 DNA is TGTGCCAGCAGCCAAGGCTCCCCGGGCCTGGGTGAAAAACTGTTTTTT. Its translation is CASSQGSPGLGEKLFF.

The chain couples TRBV28 to TRBJ2-7; D is unresolved. Germline-derived CDR1 and CDR2 are MDHEN and SYDVKM. The V gene lost 5 bases and the J gene lost 4 bases, with 12 bases spanning the gap. CDR3 size: 13 residues. The CDR3: CASSQPDQYEQYF. The CDR3 nucleotides are TGTGCCAGCAGTCAGCCCGACCAATACGAGCAGTACTTC.

This clone appeared once. The rearrangement uses TRBV6-5 and TRBJ1-6; D gene uncertain. Germline loops: CDR1 MNHEY, CDR2 SVGAGI. This CDR3 has 16 amino acids. V dropped 0 bases and J dropped 10 bases, with 16 bases sitting between them. The CDR3 region has the DNA TGTGCCAGCAGTTACTCGTCCAGTCCAATATTGTCACCCCTCCACTTT. This gives the protein CASSYSSSPILSPLHF.

The rearrangement joins TRBV12-3 or TRBV12-4 to TRBJ2-3, with D unresolved. CDR3 size: 12 residues. Trimming pared 2 bases from V and 4 bases from J, leaving 4 bases between. Written as DNA, the CDR3 is TGTGCCAGCAGTTTACGCCCAGATACGCAGTATTTT. Translating it yields CASSLRPDTQYF.

The chain employs TRBV24-1 and TRBJ1-2, with D unclear. The CDR3 runs to 13 residues. V gave up 5 bases and J gave up 5 bases, with 11 bases separating them. Germline values: CDR1 KGHDR, CDR2 SFDVKD. The DNA of the CDR3 is TGTGCCACCAGTGGGCAGGAGGGATATGGCTACACCTTC. This gives the protein CATSGQEGYGYTF.

This clone showed up just once. The chain couples TRBV5-5 to TRBJ2-1; D is unresolved. The ends were cut back, 1 base at V and 4 bases at J, with 9 bases in the middle. Germline V gene lookup returns CDR1 SGHKS and CDR2 YYEKEE (reference sequence). CDR3 length: 14 residues. CDR3 residues: CASSLLVTYNEQFF. In DNA form, the CDR3 reads TGTGCCAGCAGCTTGTTGGTTACATACAATGAGCAGTTCTTC.

The J gene is TRBJ1-1, the V gene TRBV10-3; D is undetermined. The CDR3 length is 12 residues. Germline V lookup: CDR1 ENHRY, CDR2 SYGVKD. V was clipped by 2 bases and J by 10 bases, with 11 bases between them. The CDR3: CAISEVISRAFF. The CDR3, as DNA: TGTGCCATCAGTGAGGTGATATCCAGAGCTTTCTTT.

The chain joins TRBV7-9 to TRBJ2-1, with TRBD2 matching over 10 bases. Germline V gene lookup returns CDR1 SEHNR and CDR2 FQNEAQ (reference sequence). This CDR3 is 15 amino acids long. Germline trimming cut 2 bases from V and 4 bases from J; bases unmatched to any gene: 2. The CDR3: CASSLTSGAYNEQFF. DNA of the CDR3: TGTGCCAGCAGCTTAACTAGCGGGGCTTACAATGAGCAGTTCTTC.